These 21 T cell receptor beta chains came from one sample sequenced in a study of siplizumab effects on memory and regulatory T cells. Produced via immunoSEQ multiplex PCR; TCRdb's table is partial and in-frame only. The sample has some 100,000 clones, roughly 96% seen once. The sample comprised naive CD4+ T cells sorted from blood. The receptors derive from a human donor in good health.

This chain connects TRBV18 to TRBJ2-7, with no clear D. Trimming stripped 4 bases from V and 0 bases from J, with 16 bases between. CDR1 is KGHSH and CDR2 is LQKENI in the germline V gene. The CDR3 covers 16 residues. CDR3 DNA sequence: TGTGCCAGCTCACTCCTCCAGGTAGGCACCTCCTACGAGCAGTACTTC. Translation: CASSLLQVGTSYEQYF. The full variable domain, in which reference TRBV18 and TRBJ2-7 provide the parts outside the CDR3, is NAGVMQNPRHLVRRRGQEARLRCSPMKGHSHVYWYRQLPEEGLKFMVYLQKENIIDESGMPKERFSAEFPKEGPSILRIQQVVRGDSAAYFCASSLLQVGTSYEQYFGPGTRLTVT.

The CDR3 nucleotides are TGTGCCAGCAGCCCCCTCCGCAATGAGCAGTTCTTC. Translation: CASSPLRNEQFF. The chain uses TRBV7-2 and TRBJ2-1; no definite D call. CDR1 is SGHTA, CDR2 FQGNSA, per germline. V shed 5 bases and J shed 6 bases, with 8 bases lying between them. The CDR3 length is 12 residues.

The CDR3 reads CASKKGGGQNTGELFF. The CDR3 region has the DNA TGCGCCAGCAAGAAGGGCGGGGGCCAGAACACCGGGGAGCTGTTTTTT. The V gene is TRBV4-1, the J gene TRBJ2-2; tentative D call: TRBD2 (7 bases). CDR3 length equals 16 residues. The ends were cut back, 7 bases at V and 1 base at J, with 16 bases in the middle. Germline assignment: CDR1 MGHRA and CDR2 YSYEKL.

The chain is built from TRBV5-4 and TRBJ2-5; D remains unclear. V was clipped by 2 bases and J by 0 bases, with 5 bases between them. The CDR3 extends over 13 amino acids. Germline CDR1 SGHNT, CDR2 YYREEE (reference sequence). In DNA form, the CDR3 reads TGTGCCAGCAGCTTAGCTTACCAAGAGACCCAGTACTTC. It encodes CASSLAYQETQYF.

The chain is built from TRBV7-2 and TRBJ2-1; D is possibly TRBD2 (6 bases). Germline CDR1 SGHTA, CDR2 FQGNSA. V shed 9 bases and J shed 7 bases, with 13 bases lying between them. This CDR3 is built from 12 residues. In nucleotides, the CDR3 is TGTGCCAGGCCTGGAGGGGAGAATGAGCAGTTCTTC. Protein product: CARPGGENEQFF.

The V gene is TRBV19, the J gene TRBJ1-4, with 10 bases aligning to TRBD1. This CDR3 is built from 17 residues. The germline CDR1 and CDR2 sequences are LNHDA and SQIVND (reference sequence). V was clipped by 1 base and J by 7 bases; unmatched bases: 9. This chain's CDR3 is CASSIGVFGTGAEKLFF. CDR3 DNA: TGTGCCAGTAGTATAGGAGTTTTCGGGACAGGGGCTGAAAAACTGTTTTTT.

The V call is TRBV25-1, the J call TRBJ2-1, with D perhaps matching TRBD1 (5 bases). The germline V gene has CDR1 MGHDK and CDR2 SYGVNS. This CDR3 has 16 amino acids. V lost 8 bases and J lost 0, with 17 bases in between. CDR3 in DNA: TGTGCCAGCGGATCGACAGTCCGGAGCTCCTACAATGAGCAGTTCTTC. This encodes CASGSTVRSSYNEQFF. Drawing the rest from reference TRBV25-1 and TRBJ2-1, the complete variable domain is EADIYQTPRYLVIGTGKKITLECSQTMGHDKMYWYQQDPGMELHLIHYSYGVNSTEKGDLSSESTVSRIRTEHFPLTLESARPSHTSQYLCASGSTVRSSYNEQFFGPGTRLTVL.

The CDR3: CASSWDGGSNQPQHF. The CDR3 nucleotides are TGTGCCAGCAGTTGGGACGGCGGGTCTAATCAGCCCCAGCATTTT. The chain employs TRBV6-5 and TRBJ1-5, with a weak D call TRBD1 (5 bases). Trimming left V 4 bases short and J 4 bases short, with 14 bases between. CDR3 length: 15 amino acids. Germline CDR1 and CDR2: MNHEY and SVGAGI.

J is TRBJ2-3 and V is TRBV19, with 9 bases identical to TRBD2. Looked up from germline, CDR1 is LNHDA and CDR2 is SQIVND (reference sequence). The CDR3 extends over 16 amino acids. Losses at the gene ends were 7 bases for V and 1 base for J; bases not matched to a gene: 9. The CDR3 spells CASTRLAGDRTDTQYF. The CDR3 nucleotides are TGTGCCAGTACCCGATTAGCGGGGGACCGCACAGATACGCAGTATTTT. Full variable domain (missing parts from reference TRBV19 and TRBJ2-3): DGGITQSPKYLFRKEGQNVTLSCEQNLNHDAMYWYRQDPGQGLRLIYYSQIVNDFQKGDIAEGYSVSREKKESFPLTVTSAQKNPTAFYLCASTRLAGDRTDTQYFGPGTRLTVL.

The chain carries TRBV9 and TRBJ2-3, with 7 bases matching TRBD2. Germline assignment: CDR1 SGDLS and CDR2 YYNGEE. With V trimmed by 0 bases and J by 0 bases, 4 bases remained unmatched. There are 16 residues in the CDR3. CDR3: CASSVGASGSTDTQYF. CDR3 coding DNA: TGTGCCAGCAGCGTAGGGGCTAGCGGAAGCACAGATACGCAGTATTTT.

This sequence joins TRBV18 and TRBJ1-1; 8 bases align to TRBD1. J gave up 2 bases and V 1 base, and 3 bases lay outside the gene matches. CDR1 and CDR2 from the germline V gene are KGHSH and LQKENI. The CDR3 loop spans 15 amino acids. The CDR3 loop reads CASSPLTGGNTEAFF. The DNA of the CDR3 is TGTGCCAGCTCACCACTTACAGGGGGAAACACTGAAGCTTTCTTT. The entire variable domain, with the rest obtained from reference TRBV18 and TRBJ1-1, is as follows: NAGVMQNPRHLVRRRGQEARLRCSPMKGHSHVYWYRQLPEEGLKFMVYLQKENIIDESGMPKERFSAEFPKEGPSILRIQQVVRGDSAAYFCASSPLTGGNTEAFFGQGTRLTVV.

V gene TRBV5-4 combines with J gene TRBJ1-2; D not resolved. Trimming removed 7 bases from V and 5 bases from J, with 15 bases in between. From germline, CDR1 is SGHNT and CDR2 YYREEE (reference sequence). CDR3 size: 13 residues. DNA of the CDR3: TGTGCCAGCTGTAAGGCAGACGAATATGGCTACACCTTC. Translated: CASCKADEYGYTF.

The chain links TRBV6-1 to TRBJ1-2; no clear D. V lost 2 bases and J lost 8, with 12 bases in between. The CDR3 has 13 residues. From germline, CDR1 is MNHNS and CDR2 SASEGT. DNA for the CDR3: TGTGCCAGCAGTGAACGGGCTGCTGGGGGCTACACCTTC. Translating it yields CASSERAAGGYTF.

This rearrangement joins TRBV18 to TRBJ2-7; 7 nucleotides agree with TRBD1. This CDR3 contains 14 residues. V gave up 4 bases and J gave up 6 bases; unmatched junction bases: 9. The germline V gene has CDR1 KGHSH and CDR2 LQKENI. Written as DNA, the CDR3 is TGTGCCAGCTCACTAGAGGGGGCCGGCTCCGAGCAGTACTTC. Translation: CASSLEGAGSEQYF.

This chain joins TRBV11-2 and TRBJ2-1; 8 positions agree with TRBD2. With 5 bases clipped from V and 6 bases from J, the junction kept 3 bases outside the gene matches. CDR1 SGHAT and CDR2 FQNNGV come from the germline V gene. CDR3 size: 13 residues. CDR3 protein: CASSPGLVNEQFF. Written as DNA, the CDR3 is TGTGCCAGCAGCCCGGGACTAGTCAATGAGCAGTTCTTC.

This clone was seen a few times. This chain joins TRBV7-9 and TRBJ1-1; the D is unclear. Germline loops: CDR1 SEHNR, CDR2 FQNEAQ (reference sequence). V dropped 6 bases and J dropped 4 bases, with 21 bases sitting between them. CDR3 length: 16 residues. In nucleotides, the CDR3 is TGTGCCAGCAGTCTAGCATATGCGGTGAGAGGCACTGAAGCTTTCTTT. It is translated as CASSLAYAVRGTEAFF.

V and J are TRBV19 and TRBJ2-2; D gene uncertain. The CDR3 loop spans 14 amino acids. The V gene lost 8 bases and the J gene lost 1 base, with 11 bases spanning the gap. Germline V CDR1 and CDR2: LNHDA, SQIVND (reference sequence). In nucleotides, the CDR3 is TGTGCCAGTGGTCGACGACTGAACACCGGGGAGCTGTTTTTT. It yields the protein CASGRRLNTGELFF.

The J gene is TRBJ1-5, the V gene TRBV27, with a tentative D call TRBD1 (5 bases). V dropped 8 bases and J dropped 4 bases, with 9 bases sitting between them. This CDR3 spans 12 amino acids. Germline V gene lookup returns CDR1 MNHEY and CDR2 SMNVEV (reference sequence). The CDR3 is CASRTLNQPQHF. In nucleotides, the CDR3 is TGTGCCAGCCGGACATTGAATCAGCCCCAGCATTTT.

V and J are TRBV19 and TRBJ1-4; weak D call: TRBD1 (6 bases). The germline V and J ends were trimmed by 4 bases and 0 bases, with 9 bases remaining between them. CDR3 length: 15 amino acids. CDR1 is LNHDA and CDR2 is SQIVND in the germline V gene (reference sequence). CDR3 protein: CASSKQGSTNEKLFF. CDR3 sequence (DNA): TGTGCCAGTAGTAAACAGGGTTCAACTAATGAAAAACTGTTTTTT.

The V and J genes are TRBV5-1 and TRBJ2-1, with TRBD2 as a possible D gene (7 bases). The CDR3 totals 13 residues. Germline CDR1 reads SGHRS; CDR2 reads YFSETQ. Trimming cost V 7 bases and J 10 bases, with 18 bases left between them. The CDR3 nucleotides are TGCGCCAGCCGGGGGGCTGGCGGTCGGGAGCAGTTCTTC. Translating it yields CASRGAGGREQFF.

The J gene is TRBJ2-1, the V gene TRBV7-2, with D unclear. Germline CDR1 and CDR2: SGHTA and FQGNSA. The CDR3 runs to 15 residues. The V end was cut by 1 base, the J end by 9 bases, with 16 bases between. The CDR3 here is CASSLGRTQGGEQFF. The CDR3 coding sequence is TGTGCCAGCAGCTTAGGTAGAACCCAAGGTGGTGAGCAGTTCTTC.